These 7 T cell receptor beta chains came from one sample sequenced in a study of naive and memory T cell subsets. An equimolar mix of two oligonucleotides served as the beta constant-region primer for TRBC1 and TRBC2. TCRdb called the UMI-ligation and nested PCR reads again in MiXCR, with one record for every CDR3 protein. The sample holds 120,000 to 150,000 distinct CDR3 sequences, 17% seen once. The sequenced material came from naive CD4+ T cells from blood. The receptor source for this set is a human donor in good health.

The table lists this clonotype with a few counts. The chain is built from TRBV7-9 and TRBJ2-4; D is undetermined. The CDR3 covers 15 residues. Germline V gene sequence: CDR1 SEHNR, CDR2 FQNEAQ (reference sequence). Trimming pared 5 bases from V and 9 bases from J, leaving 20 bases between. This chain's CDR3 is CASSPPEGYPGIQYF. The CDR3 DNA reads as TGTGCCAGCAGCCCCCCAGAAGGGTACCCGGGCATTCAGTACTTC.

This clonotype was seen a handful of times. The chain combines TRBV29-1 with TRBJ1-1, with unresolved D. CDR3 length equals 11 residues. Trimming took off 3 bases at V and 6 bases at J, with 8 bases between the two ends. CDR1 is SQVTM, CDR2 ANQGSEA, per germline. This CDR3 is CSVDGWAEAFF. CDR3 sequence (DNA): TGCAGCGTTGATGGGTGGGCTGAAGCTTTCTTT.

The chain carries TRBV10-3 and TRBJ2-6; 8 bases line up with TRBD2. CDR1 and CDR2 from the germline V gene are ENHRY and SYGVKD. V dropped 8 bases and J dropped 0; count of bases not matched to a gene: 9. CDR3 length equals 17 residues. CDR3 in amino acids: CAIHDSGIASGANVLTF. The CDR3 nucleotides read TGTGCCATCCACGATAGCGGGATCGCCTCTGGGGCCAACGTCCTGACTTTC.

The J gene is TRBJ1-2, the V gene TRBV10-3; D not certain. This CDR3 comprises 12 residues. Germline values: CDR1 ENHRY, CDR2 SYGVKD. The V end lost 6 bases, the J end lost 2 bases, and 7 bases lay between the germline ends. The DNA of the CDR3 is TGTGCCATCAGCCAGGAAAACTATGGCTACACCTTC. This gives the protein CAISQENYGYTF.

The chain recombines TRBV10-3 with TRBJ1-1; D may be TRBD1 (6 bases). CDR1 is ENHRY and CDR2 is SYGVKD in the germline V gene. Trimming removed 3 bases from V and 8 bases from J, with 13 bases in between. This CDR3 region has 13 residues. CDR3 sequence reads: CAISDALGTEAFF. CDR3 nucleotides: TGTGCCATCAGTGATGCCCTTGGGACAGAAGCTTTCTTT.

The genes are TRBV2 and TRBJ2-1; D gene ambiguous. The germline CDR1 and CDR2 sequences are SNHLY and FYNNEI. Between the trimmed V and J ends, which lost 1 base and 9 bases, there was a span of 10 bases. This CDR3 has 13 amino acids. In DNA, the CDR3 is TGTGCCAGCAGTGAAGGCTTTATGGGTGAGCAGTTCTTC. The encoded protein is CASSEGFMGEQFF.

This clonotype occurred a few times. The gene calls are TRBV20-1 and TRBJ2-1, with D possibly TRBD2 on 7 matching bases. The CDR3 contains 15 residues. The ends were cut back, 0 bases at V and 7 bases at J, with 16 bases in the middle. Germline V lookup: CDR1 DFQATT, CDR2 SNEGSKA (reference sequence). This chain's CDR3 is CSARDGGGGLNEQFF. The CDR3 DNA reads as TGCAGTGCTAGAGATGGGGGGGGCGGCCTTAATGAGCAGTTCTTC.